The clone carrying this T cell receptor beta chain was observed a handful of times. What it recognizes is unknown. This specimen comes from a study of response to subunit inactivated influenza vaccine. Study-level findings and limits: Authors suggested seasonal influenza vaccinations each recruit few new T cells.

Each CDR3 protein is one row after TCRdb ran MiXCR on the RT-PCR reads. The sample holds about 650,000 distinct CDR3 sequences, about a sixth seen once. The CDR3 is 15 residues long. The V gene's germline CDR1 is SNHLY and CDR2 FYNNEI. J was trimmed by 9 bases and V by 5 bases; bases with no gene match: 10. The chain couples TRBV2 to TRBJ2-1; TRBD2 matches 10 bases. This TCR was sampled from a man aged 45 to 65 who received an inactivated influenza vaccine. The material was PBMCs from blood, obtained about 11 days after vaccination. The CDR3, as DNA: TGTGCCAGCAGTCCCACAGCGGGAGGGCCGGGTGAGCAGTTCTTC. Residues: CASSPTAGGPGEQFF.